Detailed here is one T cell receptor (beta chain). The antigen is unknown. V dropped 4 bases and J dropped 4 bases, with 11 bases sitting between them. Germline assignment: CDR1 LGHNA and CDR2 YSLEER. The CDR3 totals 15 residues. These data belong to a study of beta chain features in type 1 diabetes. Of the isolated RNA, all was reverse transcribed, and so the sequenced material was expressed TCRB transcripts. The protocol was immunoSEQ multiplex PCR, while the TCRdb copy is restricted to in-frame clones and leaves out a portion. The sample includes approximately 160,000 clones, approximately 62% seen only once; the top ten take about 0.1%. Study conclusions and caveats: In all four CD4+ subsets, TCRB CDR3 length was significantly, moderately reduced in type 1 diabetes.

The sequence was obtained from a man aged 25-45 years with type 1 diabetes. J is TRBJ2-6 and V is TRBV4-3; unclear D gene. The sample taken for sequencing was naive CD4+ T cells from blood. The DNA for the CDR3 is TGCGCCAGCAGCCGAGCCACCGAAGGGGCCAACGTCCTGACTTTC. It encodes CASSRATEGANVLTF.